A selection of T cell receptor beta chains follows, all from one sample in a study of blood T cell repertoires in COVID-19. The method was immunoSEQ multiplex PCR; TCRdb's version includes in-frame clones alone and lacks a portion of them. The table records fewer than 3,000 clones, around 90% of them present only once. Material for sequencing was peripheral blood. The receptor set was obtained from a man aged 65 to 85 with active COVID-19. The CDR3 runs from the conserved cysteine through the conserved F or W. Fields, in order: D gene, J gene, clone size, V gene, CDR3 protein, CDR3 DNA. D genes are given only for firm matches. For some rows the clone size is stated as once, few or many, or as a class when expanded; others skip it.

d_call: -
j_call: TRBJ1-5
clone_size: -
v_call: TRBV12-3/TRBV12-4
cdr3_aa: CASVGSLNQPQHF
cdr3_nt: TGTGCCAGCGTTGGGTCACTAAATCAGCCCCAGCATTTT

d_call: -
j_call: TRBJ2-1
clone_size: few
v_call: TRBV27
cdr3_aa: CASSFYGSFHEQFF
cdr3_nt: TGTGCCAGCAGTTTTTACGGGAGTTTCCATGAGCAGTTCTTC

d_call: TRBD1
j_call: TRBJ2-1
clone_size: -
v_call: TRBV4-2
cdr3_aa: CASSQEGQPYNEQFF
cdr3_nt: TGTGCCAGCAGCCAAGAGGGACAGCCCTACAATGAGCAGTTCTTC

d_call: TRBD1
j_call: TRBJ1-2
clone_size: -
v_call: TRBV5-1
cdr3_aa: CASTPTGKAYTF
cdr3_nt: TGCGCCAGCACACCGACAGGGAAGGCCTACACCTTC

d_call: -
j_call: TRBJ2-5
clone_size: once
v_call: TRBV7-2
cdr3_aa: CASSSRMGGQETQYF
cdr3_nt: TGTGCCAGCAGCTCCCGAATGGGAGGTCAAGAGACCCAGTACTTC

d_call: TRBD2
j_call: TRBJ2-3
clone_size: -
v_call: TRBV11-2
cdr3_aa: CASSPRLAGPTDTQYF
cdr3_nt: TGTGCCAGCAGCCCAAGACTAGCGGGACCCACAGATACGCAGTATTTT

d_call: TRBD2
j_call: TRBJ2-7
clone_size: few
v_call: TRBV7-9
cdr3_aa: CASSLRGDYYEQYF
cdr3_nt: TGTGCCAGCAGCTTAAGAGGGGACTACTACGAGCAGTACTTC

d_call: TRBD1
j_call: TRBJ2-7
clone_size: -
v_call: TRBV27
cdr3_aa: CASSMTGRSYEQYF
cdr3_nt: TGTGCCAGCAGTATGACAGGGCGATCCTACGAGCAGTACTTC

d_call: TRBD1
j_call: TRBJ2-2
clone_size: -
v_call: TRBV18
cdr3_aa: CASSSGGTGELFF
cdr3_nt: TGTGCCAGCTCATCAGGGGGCACCGGGGAGCTGTTTTTT

d_call: TRBD1
j_call: TRBJ1-2
clone_size: once
v_call: TRBV3-1/TRBV3-2
cdr3_aa: CASSALGTAYGYTF
cdr3_nt: TGTGCCAGCAGCGCCCTGGGGACAGCCTATGGCTACACCTTC

d_call: TRBD2
j_call: TRBJ2-1
clone_size: -
v_call: TRBV7-3
cdr3_aa: CASSPSGARSEEQFF
cdr3_nt: TGTGCCAGCAGCCCTAGCGGGGCCCGATCGGAGGAGCAGTTCTTC

d_call: TRBD2
j_call: TRBJ2-1
clone_size: -
v_call: TRBV7-3
cdr3_aa: CASRLAGGPYSYNEQFF
cdr3_nt: TGTGCCAGCAGACTAGCGGGGGGTCCTTACTCCTACAATGAGCAGTTCTTC

d_call: -
j_call: TRBJ2-1
clone_size: -
v_call: TRBV24-1
cdr3_aa: CATSDSPGGEQFF
cdr3_nt: TGTGCCACCAGTGATAGTCCCGGCGGTGAGCAGTTCTTC

d_call: -
j_call: TRBJ2-5
clone_size: -
v_call: TRBV4-3
cdr3_aa: CASSQEKSGNGETQYF
cdr3_nt: TGCGCCAGCAGCCAAGAAAAATCAGGGAACGGAGAGACCCAGTACTTC

d_call: TRBD1
j_call: TRBJ2-2
clone_size: -
v_call: TRBV7-2
cdr3_aa: CASSLVGQGARSRELFF
cdr3_nt: TGTGCCAGCAGCTTAGTGGGACAGGGGGCGCGGAGTAGGGAGCTGTTTTTT

d_call: -
j_call: TRBJ2-2
clone_size: once
v_call: TRBV6-5
cdr3_aa: CATERDTGELFF
cdr3_nt: TGTGCCACCGAGCGGGACACCGGGGAGCTGTTTTTT

d_call: TRBD2
j_call: TRBJ2-3
clone_size: -
v_call: TRBV19
cdr3_aa: CASSMVAGVTDTQYF
cdr3_nt: TGTGCCAGTAGTATGGTAGCGGGAGTGACAGATACGCAGTATTTT

d_call: TRBD2
j_call: TRBJ2-7
clone_size: -
v_call: TRBV11-3
cdr3_aa: CASSVTREGYTSGQYF
cdr3_nt: TGTGCCAGCAGCGTAACCCGGGAGGGTTATACGAGCGGGCAGTACTTC

d_call: -
j_call: TRBJ2-5
clone_size: -
v_call: TRBV7-6
cdr3_aa: CATTPTVIQETQYF
cdr3_nt: TGTGCCACCACACCGACAGTTATCCAAGAGACCCAGTACTTC

d_call: -
j_call: TRBJ1-4
clone_size: once
v_call: TRBV29-1
cdr3_aa: CSVGGREATNEKLFF
cdr3_nt: TGCAGCGTTGGTGGCAGGGAAGCAACTAATGAAAAACTGTTTTTT

d_call: -
j_call: TRBJ2-2
clone_size: -
v_call: TRBV11-3
cdr3_aa: CASSLEGRGSGELFF
cdr3_nt: TGTGCCAGCAGCTTAGAAGGCAGGGGAAGCGGGGAGCTGTTTTTT

d_call: -
j_call: TRBJ2-6
clone_size: -
v_call: TRBV4-3
cdr3_aa: CASSQDPPDGQILLSGANVLTF
cdr3_nt: TGCGCCAGCAGCCAAGACCCCCCGGACGGACAGATCCTTCTCTCTGGGGCCAACGTCCTGACTTTC

d_call: -
j_call: TRBJ1-4
clone_size: few
v_call: TRBV7-9
cdr3_aa: CASSQGANNEKLFF
cdr3_nt: TGTGCCAGCAGCCAAGGGGCTAATAATGAAAAACTGTTTTTT

d_call: TRBD2
j_call: TRBJ2-7
clone_size: -
v_call: TRBV5-4
cdr3_aa: CASSLASGTYEQYF
cdr3_nt: TGTGCCAGCAGCTTAGCTAGCGGCACCTACGAGCAGTACTTC

d_call: -
j_call: TRBJ2-5
clone_size: -
v_call: TRBV28
cdr3_aa: CASSPVASARAWETQYF
cdr3_nt: TGTGCCAGCAGCCCAGTTGCCTCAGCGAGGGCCTGGGAGACCCAGTACTTC

d_call: TRBD1
j_call: TRBJ2-7
clone_size: -
v_call: TRBV12-5
cdr3_aa: CASGRDRSYEQYF
cdr3_nt: TGTGCTAGTGGTCGGGACAGGTCCTACGAGCAGTACTTC

d_call: -
j_call: TRBJ1-1
clone_size: -
v_call: TRBV28
cdr3_aa: CASSLFQGRNTEAFF
cdr3_nt: TGTGCCAGCAGTTTATTTCAGGGGAGGAACACTGAAGCTTTCTTT

d_call: -
j_call: TRBJ2-1
clone_size: -
v_call: TRBV19
cdr3_aa: CASSIVNRRSYNEQFF
cdr3_nt: TGTGCCAGTAGTATTGTTAACAGACGCTCCTACAATGAGCAGTTCTTC

d_call: TRBD1
j_call: TRBJ2-7
clone_size: -
v_call: TRBV10-2
cdr3_aa: CASSEAGGGDEQYF
cdr3_nt: TGCGCCAGCAGTGAGGCAGGGGGTGGGGACGAGCAGTACTTC

d_call: TRBD1
j_call: TRBJ2-3
clone_size: -
v_call: TRBV20-1
cdr3_aa: CSASGQASTDTQYF
cdr3_nt: TGCAGTGCTAGTGGACAGGCCAGCACAGATACGCAGTATTTT

d_call: -
j_call: TRBJ1-1
clone_size: -
v_call: TRBV11-1
cdr3_aa: CASRPDTNTEAFF
cdr3_nt: TGTGCCAGCAGACCCGACACTAACACTGAAGCTTTCTTT

d_call: -
j_call: TRBJ2-5
clone_size: -
v_call: TRBV10-3
cdr3_aa: CAISEGGNRETQYF
cdr3_nt: TGTGCCATCAGCGAGGGGGGGAATAGGGAGACCCAGTACTTC

d_call: -
j_call: TRBJ2-3
clone_size: -
v_call: TRBV21-1
cdr3_aa: CASSTNRVPDRDTQYF
cdr3_nt: TGTGCCAGCAGCACGAACAGGGTCCCAGATCGAGATACGCAGTATTTT

d_call: TRBD1
j_call: TRBJ1-1
clone_size: -
v_call: TRBV4-1
cdr3_aa: CASSTQTGFEAFF
cdr3_nt: TGCGCCAGCAGCACTCAGACAGGGTTTGAAGCTTTCTTT

d_call: -
j_call: TRBJ2-5
clone_size: few
v_call: TRBV30
cdr3_aa: CAWSPQGRETQYF
cdr3_nt: TGTGCCTGGAGTCCACAGGGACGAGAGACCCAGTACTTC

d_call: -
j_call: TRBJ2-7
clone_size: -
v_call: TRBV19
cdr3_aa: CASTNSYEQYF
cdr3_nt: TGTGCCAGTACAAACTCCTACGAGCAGTACTTC

d_call: -
j_call: TRBJ1-2
clone_size: -
v_call: TRBV14
cdr3_aa: CASSPWTAGGYTF
cdr3_nt: TGTGCCAGCAGCCCCTGGACGGCGGGGGGCTACACCTTC

d_call: -
j_call: TRBJ1-3
clone_size: once
v_call: TRBV5-1
cdr3_aa: CASSLSLSGNTIYF
cdr3_nt: TGCGCCAGCAGCCTGAGCCTCTCTGGAAACACCATATATTTT

d_call: TRBD1
j_call: TRBJ2-7
clone_size: once
v_call: TRBV5-8
cdr3_aa: CASSLIQGDYEQYF
cdr3_nt: TGTGCCAGCAGCTTAATACAGGGGGATTACGAGCAGTACTTC

d_call: TRBD2
j_call: TRBJ2-2
clone_size: -
v_call: TRBV2
cdr3_aa: CASSLSGGPAGELFF
cdr3_nt: TGTGCCAGCAGTCTTAGCGGGGGGCCTGCCGGGGAGCTGTTTTTT

d_call: -
j_call: TRBJ2-1
clone_size: -
v_call: TRBV6-5
cdr3_aa: CASSYLGHNEQFF
cdr3_nt: TGTGCCAGCAGTTACCTGGGGCACAATGAGCAGTTCTTC

d_call: -
j_call: TRBJ1-2
clone_size: -
v_call: TRBV29-1
cdr3_aa: CSVEEAENYGYTF
cdr3_nt: TGCAGCGTTGAAGAGGCGGAAAACTATGGCTACACCTTC

d_call: -
j_call: TRBJ2-2
clone_size: -
v_call: TRBV9
cdr3_aa: CASSPGLLLNTGELFF
cdr3_nt: TGTGCCAGCAGCCCCGGACTCCTCTTAAACACCGGGGAGCTGTTTTTT

d_call: -
j_call: TRBJ2-7
clone_size: once
v_call: TRBV11-2
cdr3_aa: CASSLDYSREQYF
cdr3_nt: TGTGCCAGCAGCTTAGACTACAGCCGCGAGCAGTACTTC